The subject of this entry is one T cell receptor beta chain. Its antigen is not identified. This record belongs to a study of tumor and adjacent non-tumor tissue in lung cancer. Overall study context: There were 12 adenocarcinoma, a couple of squamous cell carcinoma and 1 small cell lung cancer cases. The patients, about nine men and roughly 5 women, were about 30 to 85 with stage I to III disease. Findings of the study overall: Patients with more diverse tumor TCRs had worse survival. Significantly higher TCR diversity was found in tumor than normal lung.

The library came from three nested PCR rounds adapted from ARM-PCR protocols. TCRdb analysed the multiplex PCR reads with MiXCR anew, one entry per CDR3 protein. In the table there are fewer than 120,000 distinct CDR3 sequences, 75% to 90% of which are singletons. The CDR3 spans 12 residues. Per the germline V gene, CDR1 is SGHNT and CDR2 is YENEEA. This sample's RNA came from whole unsorted tissue. This chain links TRBV11-3 with TRBJ2-1, with a possible D match to TRBD1 (5 bases). The receptor comes from a man between 65 and 80 years old with non-small cell lung cancer. Sequencing used lung tumor tissue. CDR3 loop: CASSNRRNEQFF. The CDR3 region has the DNA TGTGCTAGCTCGAACAGGCGCAATGAGCAGTTCTTC.